The clone carrying this T cell receptor beta chain has a count of ten or more. Its antigen remains unidentified. It was RNA transcripts that yielded the amplified TCR beta CDR3 regions. Using the HTBI primer set, a first-round RT-PCR was run on the TCR CDR3. TCRdb redid the calling of the multiplex PCR reads with MiXCR, one entry per CDR3 protein. Altogether more than 550,000 distinct CDR3 sequences are present, about 17% being singletons, with the ten largest covering around 17%. Germline V gene sequence: CDR1 LGHDT, CDR2 YNNKEL (reference sequence). This CDR3 spans 14 amino acids. Trimming took 2 bases from V and 3 from J; bases not matched to a gene: 2. Sampled blood dates from first hyperthyroidism diagnosis, and it precedes any ophthalmopathy symptoms. Source material for PBMCs was about 11 ml fresh peripheral blood. The entry originates in a study of T cells in Graves' hyperthyroidism and ophthalmopathy. Findings and limits, study-wide: Onset of ophthalmopathy came a median around 6.5 months after the model predicted it. Blood shared most expanded thyroid clonotypes above 0.001.

The sequence came from a woman aged 45-60 years with Graves' hyperthyroidism that later progressed to Graves' ophthalmopathy. The genes are TRBV3-1 and TRBJ1-2; 8 bases fit TRBD1. Source material: blood. The CDR3 nucleotides are TGTGCCAGCAGCCAAAGGGACAGGCACTATGGCTACACCTTC. Encoded protein: CASSQRDRHYGYTF. Combining the CDR3 with reference TRBV3-1 and TRBJ1-2 gives the whole variable domain DTAVSQTPKYLVTQMGNDKSIKCEQNLGHDTMYWYKQDSKKFLKIMFSYNNKELIINETVPNRFSPKSPDKAHLNLHINSLELGDSAVYFCASSQRDRHYGYTFGSGTRLTVV.